The clone carrying this TCR beta chain appeared once. Its antigen is currently unknown. The record originates from a study of cytomegalovirus exposure and HLA in healthy donors. Study conclusions and caveats: In all likelihood, a cluster of highly shared sequence variants was a sequencing artifact. Reportedly, cytomegalovirus status was diagnosed with high sensitivity and specificity.

V was clipped by 1 base and J by 11 bases, with 11 bases between them. CDR3 size: 11 residues. Germline V gene lookup returns CDR1 DFQATT and CDR2 SNEGSKA (reference sequence). It was with 60 Vbeta and 13 Jbeta primers that the PCR ran. Assay used: immunoSEQ multiplex PCR; TCRdb lists only in-frame clones, some missing. The table lists over 150,000 clones, roughly 80% of them singletons. Sequenced material: PBMCs. The receptor's source is a male donor in good health and CMV-seronegative. The V gene is TRBV20-1, the J gene TRBJ1-1; D is undetermined. CDR3 protein: CSARAGREAFF. Written as DNA, the CDR3 is TGCAGTGCTAGAGCAGGTAGAGAGGCTTTCTTT.